Detailed here is one T cell receptor (beta chain). Methods used by the authors: The authors estimated nucleated cell counts from reference gene primer amplification. Some clones are missing from TCRdb's copy, which holds only in-frame ones; the method was immunoSEQ multiplex PCR. V, J and clone size were drawn from that table, and D and trimming were deduced from the DNA. In the table there are 250,000 or so clones, about 87% of which are singletons. These data belong to a study of blood T cell repertoires in COVID-19. Turning to the study itself: Sites in the United States, Italy and Spain provided acute and convalescent COVID-19 samples.

Germline values: CDR1 SGHTA, CDR2 FQGNSA. V shed 1 base, J shed 3 bases, and the junction held 4 bases outside the gene matches. This CDR3 comprises 15 residues. Seattle patients were enrolled during active infection and followed longitudinally. This rearrangement joins TRBV7-2 to TRBJ1-1, with 8 nucleotides matching TRBD1. The sample taken for sequencing was peripheral blood. This TCR was recovered from a woman aged 25 to 39 with COVID-19, enrolled during active disease. This CDR3 reads CASSLDGGQDTEAFF. CDR3 nucleotides: TGTGCCAGCAGCTTAGACGGGGGACAGGACACTGAAGCTTTCTTT.